One sample yielded the 9 T cell receptor beta chains listed below, sequenced in a study of blood T cell repertoires in COVID-19. TCRdb's copy holds only in-frame clones and misses some; the assay was immunoSEQ multiplex PCR. Here the sample spans some 170,000 clones, 80% being singletons. Sequenced sample: PBMCs or T cells enriched from blood (not recorded which). The receptors come from a man aged 40-49 years who had recovered from COVID-19.

The chain links TRBV19 to TRBJ1-3, with D perhaps matching TRBD1 (6 bases). The length of the CDR3 is 15 residues. Trimming removed 7 bases from V and 0 bases from J, with 13 bases in between. Germline CDR1 LNHDA, CDR2 SQIVND (reference sequence). The CDR3 protein is CASKRQAFSGNTIYF. Here the CDR3 DNA reads TGTGCCAGTAAACGACAGGCCTTCTCTGGAAACACCATATATTTT. Full variable domain (missing parts from reference TRBV19 and TRBJ1-3): DGGITQSPKYLFRKEGQNVTLSCEQNLNHDAMYWYRQDPGQGLRLIYYSQIVNDFQKGDIAEGYSVSREKKESFPLTVTSAQKNPTAFYLCASKRQAFSGNTIYFGEGSWLTVV.

J is TRBJ1-1 and V is TRBV10-1, with a possible D match to TRBD1 (5 bases). Trimming left V 4 bases short and J 1 base short, with 13 bases between. The germline V gene encodes CDR1 WNHNN and CDR2 SYGVQD (reference sequence). This CDR3 comprises 15 residues. For the CDR3, the DNA is TGCGCCAGCAGTGCGGCGGACGGGGGGAACACTGAAGCTTTCTTT. It encodes CASSAADGGNTEAFF.

The CDR3 DNA reads as TGTGCCAGCCAGAGGGACAACCTCTACAATGAGCAGTTCTTC. Translated: CASQRDNLYNEQFF. The V call is TRBV2, the J call TRBJ2-1; weak D call: TRBD1 (6 bases). The CDR3 has 14 amino acids. The germline V gene has CDR1 SNHLY and CDR2 FYNNEI. V was cut by 8 bases and J by 3 bases, with 14 bases left in between.

V and J are TRBV4-1 and TRBJ2-5, with no clear D. CDR1 MGHRA and CDR2 YSYEKL come from the germline V gene. Trimming took off 6 bases at V and 4 bases at J, with 12 bases between the two ends. There are 13 residues in the CDR3. The CDR3 coding sequence is TGCGCCAGCAGTCTCACGGAGAGAGAGACCCAGTACTTC. This encodes CASSLTERETQYF.

The CDR3 DNA is TGCGCCAGCAGCCCCAGGGCGGGAGAGACGGGTGAGCAGTTCTTC. Its translation: CASSPRAGETGEQFF. The gene calls are TRBV5-1 and TRBJ2-1, with 7 bases aligning to TRBD2. Germline V gene data show CDR1 as SGHRS and CDR2 as YFSETQ. The junction had 13 bases not matched to a gene; V was cut back by 4 bases and J by 9 bases. CDR3 length: 15 residues.

This clone was seen a few times. The rearrangement joins TRBV29-1 to TRBJ1-3; 7 nucleotides agree with TRBD1. Germline V gene sequence: CDR1 SQVTM, CDR2 ANQGSEA. The CDR3 spans 13 residues. The ends lost 6 bases at V and 2 bases at J; junction bases unmatched: 4. The CDR3 region has the DNA TGCAGCGTCGTAGGGACAGCTGGAAACACCATATATTTT. It encodes CSVVGTAGNTIYF.

Concerning this clone itself: Other DNA sequences in the sample encode the same CDR3. This chain uses TRBV5-1 with TRBJ1-6; TRBD1 is a possible D gene (5 bases). CDR3 length: 14 residues. The V gene lost 1 base and the J gene lost 7 bases, with 9 bases spanning the gap. Per the germline V gene, CDR1 is SGHRS and CDR2 is YFSETQ. The chain's CDR3 is CASSLQGENSPLHF. The CDR3 DNA is TGCGCCAGCAGCTTGCAGGGTGAGAATTCACCCCTCCACTTT.

This clone has only one observation. This rearrangement joins TRBV7-9 to TRBJ2-1; TRBD1 aligns across 8 bases. The CDR3 runs to 14 residues. The germline gives CDR1 SEHNR, CDR2 FQNEAQ (reference sequence). V shed 4 bases and J 8 bases; nucleotides not matched to a gene: 7. The CDR3 loop reads CASSWDGQGHEQFF. CDR3 nucleotides: TGTGCCAGCAGCTGGGATGGACAGGGCCATGAGCAGTTCTTC.

The chain uses TRBV18 and TRBJ2-5, with a tentative D call TRBD2 (6 bases). Trimming removed 3 bases from V and 0 bases from J, with 8 bases in between. This CDR3 contains 14 residues. Germline CDR1 is KGHSH and CDR2 is LQKENI. Here the CDR3 reads CASSPGLYQETQYF. CDR3 DNA sequence: TGTGCCAGCTCACCGGGACTGTACCAAGAGACCCAGTACTTC. Full variable domain (outside the CDR3, taken from reference TRBV18 and TRBJ2-5): NAGVMQNPRHLVRRRGQEARLRCSPMKGHSHVYWYRQLPEEGLKFMVYLQKENIIDESGMPKERFSAEFPKEGPSILRIQQVVRGDSAAYFCASSPGLYQETQYFGPGTRLLVL.